This T cell receptor (beta chain) comes out of a study of T cells in Graves' hyperthyroidism and ophthalmopathy. Comment on this clonotype: Antigen specificity is unknown.

Findings and limits, study-wide: Ophthalmopathy could be told apart from stable hyperthyroidism with a 13 V-J model.

Germline CDR1 is DFQATT and CDR2 is SNEGSKA (reference sequence). The V segment lost 2 bases and the J segment 13 bases; nucleotides outside the gene matches: 9. The CDR3 covers 14 residues. It was RNA transcripts that yielded the amplified TCR beta CDR3 regions. The HTBI set primed first-round TCR CDR3 RT-PCR. TCRdb redid the calling of the multiplex PCR reads with MiXCR, one entry per CDR3 protein. The data show 700,000 to 850,000 distinct CDR3 sequences, around a third seen once. This TCR was recovered from a woman in her forties with Graves' hyperthyroidism. Sequencing was performed on blood. The genes are TRBV20-1 and TRBJ2-6, with 9 bases lining up with TRBD1. The CDR3 here is CSARPRTGAQVLTF. The CDR3 DNA follows: TGCAGTGCTAGACCTAGGACAGGGGCCCAAGTCCTGACTTTC.